These 4 T cell receptor beta chains came from one sample sequenced in a study of blood T cell repertoires in COVID-19. TCRdb's table, derived via immunoSEQ multiplex PCR, lists solely in-frame clones and lacks some. Of under 250,000 clones in the sample, around 82% were seen once. Sequencing was carried out using peripheral blood. The receptor source for this set is a woman of 80 years or more with acute or convalescent COVID-19.

V is TRBV7-2 and J is TRBJ1-3, with 8 bases lining up with TRBD1. Trimming took 0 bases from V and 4 from J; bases not matched to a gene: 8. CDR3 size: 17 residues. Germline V lookup: CDR1 SGHTA, CDR2 FQGNSA. CDR3 nucleotide sequence: TGTGCCAGCAGCTTAGCCCCCCTGGACAGGGTGGGAAACACCATATATTTT. Translating gives CASSLAPLDRVGNTIYF.

V and J are TRBV19 and TRBJ1-2; 9 positions agree with TRBD1. Germline assignment: CDR1 LNHDA and CDR2 SQIVND (reference sequence). J was trimmed by 3 bases and V by 4 bases; bases with no gene match: 3. The CDR3 extends over 14 amino acids. The CDR3 DNA follows: TGTGCCAGTAGTACGGGACAGGGACACTATGGCTACACCTTC. This encodes CASSTGQGHYGYTF. Drawing the rest from reference TRBV19 and TRBJ1-2, the complete variable domain is DGGITQSPKYLFRKEGQNVTLSCEQNLNHDAMYWYRQDPGQGLRLIYYSQIVNDFQKGDIAEGYSVSREKKESFPLTVTSAQKNPTAFYLCASSTGQGHYGYTFGSGTRLTVV.

The rearrangement links TRBV29-1 to TRBJ1-3; D ambiguous. The CDR3 runs to 13 residues. V lost 3 bases to trimming and J lost 3 bases, with 9 bases between them. Germline loops: CDR1 SQVTM, CDR2 ANQGSEA. The CDR3 sequence is CSVEGLFGNTIYF. The CDR3 nucleotides read TGCAGCGTTGAGGGCCTGTTTGGAAACACCATATATTTT. Full variable domain (rest looked up from reference TRBV29-1 and TRBJ1-3): SAVISQKPSRDICQRGTSLTIQCQVDSQVTMMFWYRQQPGQSLTLIATANQGSEATYESGFVIDKFPISRPNLTFSTLTVSNMSPEDSSIYLCSVEGLFGNTIYFGEGSWLTVV.

The chain joins TRBV9 to TRBJ2-3; 10 positions match TRBD2. Trimming at V came to 0 bases and at J to 3 bases, leaving 4 bases not matched to a gene. Germline CDR1 is SGDLS and CDR2 is YYNGEE. The CDR3 loop spans 16 amino acids. Written as DNA, the CDR3 is TGTGCCAGCAGCGTAGGGGGTAGCGGGGGGACAGATACGCAGTATTTT. Translation: CASSVGGSGGTDTQYF.